Following are 9 T cell receptor beta chains from one sample sequenced in a study of T cells after yellow fever vaccination. TCRdb re-called the 5' RACE reads with MiXCR, one entry per CDR3 protein. The sample contains 250,000 or so distinct CDR3 sequences, 3.6% of which appear only once. Sample: PBMCs, taken 15 days after the yellow fever booster vaccination. The origin of the receptors is a young man who received the YFV17D yellow fever vaccine.

This clonotype was detected ten times or more. This chain links TRBV5-5 with TRBJ2-2, with D tentatively TRBD1 or TRBD2 (6 bases each). From germline, CDR1 is SGHKS and CDR2 YYEKEE (reference sequence). CDR3 length: 15 residues. Deletions cut 4 bases from V and 3 bases from J, with 13 bases between. The CDR3 loop is CASSLGGQHTGELFF. The CDR3 DNA reads as TGTGCCAGCAGCCTGGGGGGACAACACACCGGGGAGCTGTTTTTT.

This clonotype has ten or more counts. The J gene is TRBJ1-3, the V gene TRBV5-8, with D unclear. Per germline, CDR1 SGHTS and CDR2 YDEGEE. The CDR3 extends over 16 amino acids. V dropped 3 bases and J dropped 1 base, with 14 bases sitting between them. The CDR3 is CASSSALRLSGNTIYF. For the CDR3, the DNA is TGTGCCAGCAGCTCCGCTTTGCGCTTGTCTGGAAACACCATATATTTT.

This clonotype was detected ten times or more. The V call is TRBV28, the J call TRBJ2-4; D is ambiguous. In germline, CDR1 is MDHEN, CDR2 SYDVKM. The CDR3 runs to 13 residues. Trimming took 6 bases from V and 9 from J, leaving 15 bases between them. The CDR3 coding sequence is TGTGCCAGCAGCCCCCCGGGCAAAGGCATTCAGTACTTC. Amino acid sequence: CASSPPGKGIQYF.

This clonotype was counted ten times or more. In DNA form, the CDR3 reads TGCGCCAGCAGCTTGGCCGGGGACGGTACGCAGTATTTT. Encoded protein: CASSLAGDGTQYF. The rearrangement uses TRBV5-1 and TRBJ2-3; D is possibly TRBD1 or TRBD2 (5 bases each). This CDR3 is 13 amino acids long. The germline gives CDR1 SGHRS, CDR2 YFSETQ. Trimming removed 0 bases from V and 8 bases from J, with 10 bases in between.

This clonotype was detected ten times or more. This chain uses TRBV29-1 with TRBJ2-3; a weak D match, TRBD1 (6 bases). Germline lookup yields CDR1 SQVTM and CDR2 ANQGSEA. The ends were cut back, 4 bases at V and 0 bases at J, with 17 bases in the middle. CDR3 length: 16 residues. The CDR3 nucleotides read TGCAGCGTTGGGCCGGTGACAGGAGCTAGCACAGATACGCAGTATTTT. Translation gives CSVGPVTGASTDTQYF.

The sample holds many counts of this clonotype. V gene TRBV20-1 combines with J gene TRBJ2-5; D not certain. The CDR3 spans 12 residues. The germline gives CDR1 DFQATT, CDR2 SNEGSKA (reference sequence). Between the trimmed V and J ends, which lost 6 bases and 2 bases, there was a span of 10 bases. In nucleotides, the CDR3 is TGCAGTGCCCCGAAAGTACAAGAGACCCAGTACTTC. This sequence encodes CSAPKVQETQYF.

Ten or more counts support this clonotype. The chain uses TRBV5-6 and TRBJ2-1; 13 bases line up with TRBD2. The trim removed 4 bases at V and 1 base at J, leaving 5 bases unmatched. Germline CDR1 SGHDT, CDR2 YYEEEE. This CDR3 has 17 residues. The CDR3 DNA is TGTGCCAGCAGCAGACTAGCGGGGGGTCTGTCCTACAATGAGCAGTTCTTC. It yields the protein CASSRLAGGLSYNEQFF.

This clonotype was seen at least ten times. V and J are TRBV20-1 and TRBJ1-3; D call uncertain. Trimming stripped 5 bases from V and 0 bases from J, with 8 bases between. The CDR3 contains 13 residues. Germline CDR1 reads DFQATT; CDR2 reads SNEGSKA (reference sequence). The CDR3 DNA sequence: TGCAGTGCTCCGGGCAACTCTGGAAACACCATATATTTT. Translated, it gives CSAPGNSGNTIYF.

This clonotype occurred many times. The CDR3 protein is CAISESTRGFSYGYTF. The CDR3 DNA is TGTGCCATCAGTGAGTCGACTCGAGGCTTTTCATATGGCTACACCTTC. The chain uses TRBV10-3 and TRBJ1-2; D gene ambiguous. This CDR3 has 16 amino acids. CDR1 and CDR2 (germline): ENHRY, SYGVKD. The germline V and J ends were trimmed by 0 bases and 5 bases, with 16 bases remaining between them.